These 5 T cell receptor beta chains originate from one sample sequenced in a study of T cells after yellow fever vaccination. TCRdb analysed the 5' RACE reads with MiXCR anew, one entry per CDR3 protein. Among approximately 300,000 distinct CDR3 sequences listed, 8.7% were seen once. Sequences were derived from PBMCs, sampled on the day of the first yellow fever vaccination. These receptors all stem from a man aged 18 to 29 who received the YFV17D yellow fever vaccine.

This clonotype came up many times. The chain carries TRBV7-3 and TRBJ1-2; TRBD1 matches 9 bases. This CDR3 region has 13 residues. Germline CDR1 and CDR2: SGHTA and FQGTGA. V lost 5 bases and J lost 8; bases outside the gene matches: 6. The CDR3 loop is CASSPDRGSGYTF. Written as DNA, the CDR3 is TGTGCCAGCAGCCCCGACAGGGGGAGCGGCTACACCTTC.

This clonotype appeared a few times. The rearrangement joins TRBV18 to TRBJ2-3, with D perhaps matching TRBD1 (6 bases). Trimming removed 3 bases from V and 5 bases from J, with 12 bases in between. Germline CDR1 is KGHSH and CDR2 is LQKENI. The CDR3 extends over 14 amino acids. The CDR3 region is CASSPTQGKDTQYF. The DNA of the CDR3 is TGTGCCAGCTCACCCACGCAGGGGAAAGATACGCAGTATTTT.

V gene TRBV15 combines with J gene TRBJ1-2; 8 bases line up with TRBD1. J was trimmed by 5 bases and V by 4 bases; bases with no gene match: 6. This CDR3 is 14 amino acids long. Germline V lookup: CDR1 LNHNV, CDR2 YYDKDF (reference sequence). The CDR3 DNA is TGTGCCACCAGCACCTCAGACAGGGGATATGGCTACACCTTC. Its translation: CATSTSDRGYGYTF.

This clonotype was picked up a small number of times. The CDR3 here is CATSVPDYRETQYF. In DNA form, the CDR3 reads TGTGCCACCAGTGTTCCGGACTATAGAGAGACCCAGTACTTC. The V and J genes are TRBV24-1 and TRBJ2-5, with D possibly being TRBD2 (6 bases). V was cut by 5 bases and J by 4 bases, with 13 bases left in between. The CDR3 contains 14 residues. CDR1 and CDR2 (germline): KGHDR, SFDVKD.

This clonotype was recorded many times. V is TRBV6-5 and J is TRBJ2-3; D not resolved. The germline V and J ends were trimmed by 2 bases and 6 bases, with 12 bases remaining between them. Germline V CDR1 and CDR2: MNHEY, SVGAGI. CDR3 length: 14 amino acids. CDR3: CASSYRNPQDTQYF. The CDR3 region has the DNA TGTGCCAGCAGTTACAGAAACCCGCAGGATACGCAGTATTTT.